The present T cell receptor beta chain was sequenced within a study of PD-L1 blockade in urothelial cancer. Study overall: Patients took up atezolizumab around 2014 at 1,200 mg intravenously every 3 weeks. Per blood sample, T cells had a median of roughly 150,000.

Sample time point: pretreatment peripheral blood. Spiked synthetic TCR analogs estimated absolute template abundance per PCR. Repertoires were generated with immunoSEQ multiplex PCR, while TCRdb's copy carries only in-frame clones and drops some. The sample lists 60,000 to 75,000 clones; roughly 84% were seen once. The table lists this clone with a few counts. The length of the CDR3 is 12 residues. The V gene's germline CDR1 is MNHNS and CDR2 SASEGT. V lost 6 bases and J lost 0, with 5 bases in between. The starting material was PBMCs, obtained around atezolizumab (anti-PD-L1) treatment. This chain connects TRBV6-1 to TRBJ2-5; D is uncertain. This TCR was recovered from an older woman with urothelial cancer. CDR3 in DNA: TGTGCCAGCAGCAGATACCAAGAGACCCAGTACTTC. Its protein product is CASSRYQETQYF.